The clone carrying this T cell receptor (beta chain) was recorded only once. The target antigen is unknown. The germline V gene encodes CDR1 SGHTA and CDR2 FQGTGA. The CDR3 extends over 15 amino acids. V lost 1 base, J lost 1 base, and 8 bases lay in between. This entry comes from a study of cytomegalovirus exposure and HLA in healthy donors. In the study overall: As released early, the data held roughly 85 million unique TCRs from HLA-typed donors.

It was with 60 Vbeta and 13 Jbeta primers that the PCR ran. TCRdb's table, derived via immunoSEQ multiplex PCR, lists solely in-frame clones and lacks some. This table has some 130,000 clones, around 77% appearing once. The study, taken as a whole, reports: Rare sequences made up most TCRs, while some public TCRs were found in many donors. Productive status was seen about 87% or about 30% of the time for most TCR beta V segments in an earlier analysis. The authors considered a cluster of highly shared sequence variants likely to be a sequencing artifact.

Sequenced material: PBMCs. The clonotype originates from a man between 25 and 39 years old in good health. This chain uses TRBV7-3 with TRBJ2-1; a possible D gene is TRBD2 (6 bases). The DNA for the CDR3 is TGTGCCAGCAGCTTAAACGGGGGTTCCTACAATGAGCAGTTCTTC. Protein product: CASSLNGGSYNEQFF.